A selection of T cell receptor beta chains follows, all from one sample in a study of molecular identifiers for immune sequencing clone quantification. TCRdb re-called the PCR reads through MiXCR, storing one row per CDR3 protein. The data contain approximately 670,000 distinct CDR3 sequences, roughly 21% of them singletons. The specimen was naive CD8+ T cells from blood, with Jurkat cell RNA spiked in. All receptors derive from a human donor in good health. Some libraries in this study had Jurkat cell RNA spiked in. Each CDR3 is given with its conserved first and last residue. The D gene is left open where the match is weak. Not every row has a clone size; where given, it reads once, few, many or a size class.

j_call v_call d_call clone_size cdr3_length cdr3_aa cdr3_nt
TRBJ2-1 TRBV25-1 TRBD2 few 13 CASSVILAGEQFF TGTGCCAGCAGTGTAATCCTAGCGGGGGAGCAGTTCTTC
TRBJ2-5 TRBV27 - - 16 CTSSLLPGAAQETQYF TGTACCAGCAGTTTACTCCCGGGGGCGGCCCAAGAGACCCAGTACTTC
TRBJ1-6 TRBV19 - few 16 CASKKIDQGSNSPLHF TGTGCCAGTAAAAAAATCGATCAGGGCAGCAATTCACCCCTCCACTTT
TRBJ2-1 TRBV5-6 TRBD1 few 17 CASSARQGRPSYNEQFF TGTGCCAGCAGCGCCCGACAGGGACGGCCCTCCTACAATGAGCAGTTCTTC
TRBJ2-2 TRBV28 - many 11 CASSFLGELFF TGTGCCAGCAGCTTCCTCGGGGAGCTGTTTTTT
TRBJ1-1 TRBV4-1 - few 12 CASSQDRGEAFF TGCGCCAGCAGCCAAGATAGGGGTGAAGCTTTCTTT
TRBJ1-5 TRBV20-1 - many 14 CSARVVGDGQPQHF TGCAGTGCTAGAGTAGTGGGGGACGGACAGCCCCAGCATTTT
TRBJ2-5 TRBV2 TRBD2 many 16 CASSPLAGERAETQYF TGTGCCAGCAGTCCCCTCGCGGGGGAGAGGGCAGAGACCCAGTACTTC
TRBJ2-3 TRBV2 - many 13 CASAAGFGDTQYF TGTGCCAGCGCTGCTGGGTTCGGAGATACGCAGTATTTT
TRBJ1-4 TRBV7-9 - many 13 CASSLISENGLFF TGTGCCAGCAGCTTAATCTCGGAGAATGGACTGTTTTTT
TRBJ2-7 TRBV4-3 TRBD2 few 15 CASSQSGLAGYEQYF TGCGCCAGCAGCCAGTCGGGACTAGCGGGCTACGAGCAGTACTTC
TRBJ2-1 TRBV28 - - 14 CASSLVRYGNEQFF TGTGCCAGCAGTCTAGTTAGGTACGGCAATGAGCAGTTCTTC
TRBJ1-6 TRBV5-1 - many 16 CASSLEGTASNSPLHF TGCGCCAGCAGCTTAGAAGGGACGGCCTCGAATTCACCCCTCCACTTT
TRBJ2-6 TRBV27 - many 16 CASSFGHPSGANVLTF TGTGCCAGCAGTTTCGGACATCCCTCTGGGGCCAACGTCCTGACTTTC
TRBJ2-5 TRBV7-9 TRBD1 - 13 CASSTQGKETQYF TGTGCCAGCAGCACACAGGGGAAAGAGACCCAGTACTTC
TRBJ2-3 TRBV12-3/TRBV12-4 - many 14 CASSPRGDTDTQYF TGTGCCAGCAGCCCTAGGGGGGACACAGATACGCAGTATTTT
TRBJ2-3 TRBV27 - - 15 CASSWSGFGADTQYF TGTGCCAGCAGTTGGTCGGGGTTCGGTGCAGATACGCAGTATTTT
TRBJ2-3 TRBV27 TRBD2 few 16 CASSARTSVSTDTQYF TGTGCCAGCAGTGCCCGGACTAGCGTGAGCACAGATACGCAGTATTTT
TRBJ1-1 TRBV6-2/TRBV6-3 - many 12 CASSTPNTEAFF TGTGCCAGCAGCACACCAAACACTGAAGCTTTCTTT
TRBJ2-4 TRBV7-9 - many 21 CASSFGTFRGKEGTTKNIQYF TGTGCCAGCAGCTTTGGGACATTTAGGGGAAAAGAGGGAACGACCAAAAACATTCAGTACTTC
TRBJ1-5 TRBV6-2/TRBV6-3 - many 16 CASSLSRTEINQPQHF TGTGCCAGCAGTCTGAGCCGGACAGAGATCAATCAGCCCCAGCATTTT
TRBJ1-1 TRBV12-3/TRBV12-4 - many 12 CASSSDGTEAFF TGTGCCAGCAGTTCGGACGGTACTGAAGCTTTCTTT
TRBJ2-5 TRBV7-9 - many 12 CASSWIQETQYF TGTGCCAGCAGCTGGATCCAAGAGACCCAGTACTTC
TRBJ2-2 TRBV28 - many 14 CASSPLQPTGELFF TGTGCCAGCAGTCCCTTACAGCCCACCGGGGAGCTGTTTTTT
TRBJ2-7 TRBV7-9 - few 14 CASSLDSKTYEQYF TGTGCCAGCAGCTTAGATAGCAAAACCTACGAGCAGTACTTC
TRBJ2-1 TRBV27 - - 14 CASAPLRSDNEQFF TGTGCCAGCGCCCCCCTTCGGAGTGACAATGAGCAGTTCTTC
TRBJ1-3 TRBV6-5 TRBD1 - 20 CASSYRGTGTRQISGNTIYF TGTGCCAGCAGTTACCGGGGGACAGGGACCAGACAGATCTCTGGAAACACCATATATTTT
TRBJ1-1 TRBV13 - many 14 CASSKGTVNTEAFF TGTGCCAGCAGCAAAGGGACCGTGAACACTGAAGCTTTCTTT
TRBJ2-7 TRBV5-5 TRBD1 many 14 CASSWGTDSYEQYF TGTGCCAGCAGCTGGGGGACAGACTCCTACGAGCAGTACTTC
TRBJ2-3 TRBV15 - - 14 CATSRVGGTDTQYF TGTGCCACCAGCAGAGTAGGGGGGACAGATACGCAGTATTTT
TRBJ2-1 TRBV7-9 TRBD2 many 18 CASSPAPLVREGHNEQFF TGTGCCAGCAGTCCAGCCCCTCTGGTGCGGGAGGGGCACAATGAGCAGTTCTTC
TRBJ1-2 TRBV6-2/TRBV6-3 - many 16 CASSYSSKTDNYGYTF TGTGCCAGCAGTTACTCGAGTAAGACCGACAACTATGGCTACACCTTC
TRBJ2-7 TRBV20-1 TRBD2 many 15 CSARDLAGGLYEQYF TGCAGTGCTCGGGACTTAGCGGGGGGCCTCTACGAGCAGTACTTC
TRBJ2-5 TRBV12-3/TRBV12-4 - many 14 CASSLKASQETQYF TGTGCCAGCAGTTTAAAGGCTAGTCAAGAGACCCAGTACTTC
TRBJ2-7 TRBV19 - many 13 CASSVGRDYEQYF TGTGCCAGTAGTGTCGGCCGAGACTACGAGCAGTACTTC
TRBJ2-1 TRBV2 TRBD2 - 18 CASSDRVAGGPPTEEQFF TGTGCCAGCAGTGATCGGGTAGCGGGGGGCCCTCCTACGGAGGAGCAGTTCTTC
TRBJ1-1 TRBV7-9 TRBD1 many 16 CASRHNRQGITTEAFF TGTGCCAGCAGGCATAACAGACAGGGGATTACCACTGAAGCTTTCTTT
TRBJ1-1 TRBV18 TRBD1 many 16 CASSPPAGGGSTEAFF TGTGCCAGCTCACCACCGGCAGGGGGGGGGTCCACTGAAGCTTTCTTT
TRBJ2-3 TRBV9 - - 13 CASGSGTRDTQYF TGTGCCAGCGGGTCGGGCACCCGCGATACGCAGTATTTT
TRBJ2-1 TRBV30 TRBD2 many 15 CAWSVLAGDGSEQFF TGTGCCTGGAGCGTACTAGCGGGGGACGGATCTGAGCAGTTCTTC
TRBJ2-2 TRBV30 - many 16 CARSPEDGMNTGELFF TGTGCCAGATCCCCGGAGGACGGCATGAACACCGGGGAGCTGTTTTTT
TRBJ1-3 TRBV5-6 - many 16 CASSLGQPDSGNTIYF TGTGCCAGCAGCTTGGGGCAGCCGGACTCTGGAAACACCATATATTTT
TRBJ1-1 TRBV7-9 TRBD1 many 16 CASSYTGVAHYLEAFF TGTGCCAGCAGCTACACAGGGGTCGCTCATTACCTTGAAGCTTTCTTT
TRBJ2-3 TRBV15 - many 14 CATSRVQAIKMQYF TGTGCCACCAGCAGAGTCCAGGCGATCAAAATGCAGTATTTT
TRBJ1-1 TRBV28 - many 14 CASSLSGGLTEAFF TGTGCCAGCAGTTTGTCTGGCGGTTTAACTGAAGCTTTCTTT
TRBJ2-2 TRBV9 - many 13 CASSVAGFGELFF TGTGCCAGCAGCGTAGCTGGGTTTGGGGAGCTGTTTTTT
TRBJ2-3 TRBV7-6 - many 13 CASSLALGDTQYF TGTGCCAGCAGCTTAGCATTAGGCGATACGCAGTATTTT
TRBJ1-3 TRBV27 - few 14 CASSPQGSGNTIYF TGTGCCAGCAGTCCACAGGGCTCTGGAAACACCATATATTTT
TRBJ2-7 TRBV4-1 TRBD2 many 15 CASSQGAGGLNEQYF TGCGCCAGCAGCCAAGGGGCGGGGGGGCTGAACGAGCAGTACTTC
TRBJ2-3 TRBV24-1 TRBD2 many 17 CATSEVTSGRNTDTQYF TGTGCCACCAGTGAAGTTACTAGCGGGAGGAACACAGATACGCAGTATTTT
TRBJ1-5 TRBV6-2/TRBV6-3 - many 15 CAIDSGDAENQPQHF TGTGCCATCGACTCTGGAGACGCCGAGAATCAGCCCCAGCATTTT
TRBJ1-2 TRBV6-6 - many 10 CATSYNGYTF TGTGCCACCAGTTATAACGGCTACACCTTC
TRBJ2-7 TRBV20-1 TRBD2 many 14 CSARTSGGWYEQYF TGCAGTGCTAGGACTAGCGGGGGGTGGTACGAGCAGTACTTC
TRBJ2-7 TRBV5-6 - - 14 CASSFDQASYEQYF TGTGCCAGCAGCTTCGACCAGGCCTCCTACGAGCAGTACTTC
TRBJ2-7 TRBV12-3/TRBV12-4 TRBD2 few 14 CASNGLGKDYEQYF TGTGCCAGCAATGGACTAGGGAAGGATTACGAGCAGTACTTC
TRBJ1-1 TRBV6-1 TRBD1 few 19 CASPRYQETGGLVLCEAFF TGTGCCAGCCCCAGATACCAGGAGACAGGGGGTTTGGTCCTTTGTGAAGCTTTCTTT
TRBJ1-1 TRBV19 - many 13 CASIKGGWTEAFF TGTGCCAGTATCAAGGGTGGATGGACTGAAGCTTTCTTT
TRBJ1-1 TRBV19 - few 14 CASTSLGGRTEAFF TGTGCCAGTACTTCTTTGGGGGGTCGGACTGAAGCTTTCTTT